This T cell receptor (beta chain) was recovered during a study of blood T cell repertoires in COVID-19. Study summary: Sites across the United States, Italy and Spain contributed samples from acute and convalescent COVID-19.

Authors' processing steps: Amplified reference gene primers provided the basis for estimating nucleated cell counts. Method: immunoSEQ multiplex PCR; TCRdb's copy keeps in-frame clones and lacks some. D and trimming were read from the DNA, whereas the V and J calls and clone size are those reported in that table. The sample has 180,000 or so clones; roughly 87% are singletons. The CDR3 has 17 residues. Deletions cut 4 bases from V and 6 bases from J, with 25 bases between. The germline CDR1 and CDR2 sequences are SGDLS and YYNGEE. The V gene is TRBV9, the J gene TRBJ1-1, with a tentative D call TRBD1 (5 bases). The receptor was isolated from a woman aged 45-60 years with acute or convalescent COVID-19. Sequencing was performed on peripheral blood. CDR3 residues: CASSPYGAEPLGAEAFF. The CDR3 DNA follows: TGTGCCAGCAGCCCCTATGGGGCGGAACCCCTTGGGGCTGAAGCTTTCTTT.